Below are 28 T cell receptor beta chains sequenced from a single sample in a study of T cell responses to AZD1222 COVID-19 vaccine. Assay used: immunoSEQ multiplex PCR; TCRdb lists only in-frame clones, some missing. The sample lists roughly 200,000 clones; roughly 92% were seen once. The sequencing here drew on peripheral blood, taken on day 0 of AZD1222 vaccination. All receptors derive from an adult in good health.

The chain couples TRBV19 to TRBJ2-7; 9 positions match TRBD1. Per the germline V gene, CDR1 is LNHDA and CDR2 is SQIVND (reference sequence). The J segment lost 5 bases and the V segment lost 6 bases, leaving 8 bases of the junction unmatched. This CDR3 comprises 14 residues. In nucleotides, the CDR3 is TGTGCCAGTAGCACCGATACAGGGGGCAACGAGCAGTACTTC. It translates to CASSTDTGGNEQYF.

J is TRBJ2-4 and V is TRBV10-3; no clear D gene. This CDR3 spans 15 amino acids. Trimming took off 0 bases at V and 4 bases at J, with 10 bases between the two ends. Germline V gene lookup returns CDR1 ENHRY and CDR2 SYGVKD. Here the CDR3 DNA reads TGTGCCATCAGTGAGTCCGAGAAAAGGAAAAACATTCAGTACTTC. Its protein product is CAISESEKRKNIQYF.

This chain joins TRBV7-9 and TRBJ1-2, with D tentatively TRBD1 (6 bases). The V gene lost 4 bases and the J gene lost 5 bases, with 23 bases spanning the gap. CDR3 length: 17 amino acids. The V gene's germline CDR1 is SEHNR and CDR2 FQNEAQ (reference sequence). Written as DNA, the CDR3 is TGTGCCAGCAGCTACCCACGTAGTAGGCAGGGGACATATGGCTACACCTTC. Residues: CASSYPRSRQGTYGYTF.

This clone has more than one count but fewer than ten. CDR3 DNA: TGTGCCAGCTCCGGGACAGAACAGCCCCAGCATTTT. Its translation: CASSGTEQPQHF. The chain recombines TRBV28 with TRBJ1-5; 7 bases fit TRBD1. V shed 8 bases and J 7 bases; nucleotides not matched to a gene: 5. This CDR3 is 12 amino acids long. Germline assignment: CDR1 MDHEN and CDR2 SYDVKM.

This chain links TRBV6-5 with TRBJ2-1; perhaps TRBD2 as D (5 bases). V lost 5 bases, J lost 0 bases, and 11 bases lay in between. Germline V gene data show CDR1 as MNHEY and CDR2 as SVGAGI. The length of the CDR3 is 15 residues. In nucleotides, the CDR3 is TGTGCCAGCAGTCTAGCCCGGGCCTCCTACAATGAGCAGTTCTTC. As protein: CASSLARASYNEQFF.

The rearrangement uses TRBV6-5 and TRBJ1-3; D is ambiguous. The V end lost 7 bases, the J end lost 0 bases, and 10 bases lay between the germline ends. Germline assignment: CDR1 MNHEY and CDR2 SVGAGI. The CDR3 sequence is 14 residues long. DNA of the CDR3: TGTGCCAGCAAACCGGAGTTCTCTGGAAACACCATATATTTT. Protein product: CASKPEFSGNTIYF.

The chain recombines TRBV7-2 with TRBJ1-2; TRBD1 is a possible D gene (5 bases). CDR3 size: 15 residues. Trimming removed 5 bases at V and 4 bases at J, with 17 bases between. Looked up from germline, CDR1 is SGHTA and CDR2 is FQGNSA. The CDR3 region has the DNA TGTGCCAGCAGCCTAGAGAGCAGCGGGACCTATGGCTACACCTTC. Translation: CASSLESSGTYGYTF.

This clone showed up just once. This sequence joins TRBV28 and TRBJ1-6; no clear D. V gave up 3 bases and J gave up 8 bases, with 11 bases separating them. The CDR3 sequence is 14 residues long. CDR1 and CDR2 from the germline V gene are MDHEN and SYDVKM. CDR3 region: CASSFGLEDSPLHF. The CDR3 region has the DNA TGTGCCAGCAGTTTTGGACTCGAGGATTCACCCCTCCACTTT.

The chain is built from TRBV5-1 and TRBJ1-1, with D possibly matching TRBD1 (5 bases). V lost 4 bases to trimming and J lost 4 bases, with 14 bases between them. Per the germline V gene, CDR1 is SGHRS and CDR2 is YFSETQ. This CDR3 has 14 residues. CDR3 sequence (DNA): TGCGCCAGCAGCCCCATGTATGGGGGCACTGAAGCTTTCTTT. This gives the protein CASSPMYGGTEAFF.

DNA of the CDR3: TGTGCCAGCTCACTCAGGGGAGGCGTCGATGAAAAACTGTTTTTT. It specifies CASSLRGGVDEKLFF. This rearrangement joins TRBV18 to TRBJ1-4; a weak D match, TRBD1 (6 bases). The V end was cut by 4 bases, the J end by 6 bases, with 15 bases between. This CDR3 contains 15 residues. Germline V gene data show CDR1 as KGHSH and CDR2 as LQKENI.

The chain carries TRBV19 and TRBJ1-5; tentatively, D is TRBD1 (6 bases). Trimming removed 5 bases at V and 1 base at J, with 12 bases between. CDR1 is LNHDA, CDR2 SQIVND, per germline (reference sequence). The CDR3 is 15 amino acids. In DNA, the CDR3 is TGTGCCAGTAGTTGGGGGGGGGCGAGCAATCAGCCCCAGCATTTT. Its protein is CASSWGGASNQPQHF.

The J gene is TRBJ1-4, the V gene TRBV5-4, with D perhaps matching TRBD1 (5 bases). The CDR3 contains 17 residues. V was shortened by 4 bases and J by 4 bases, with 20 bases between the two germline ends. The V gene's germline CDR1 is SGHNT and CDR2 YYREEE (reference sequence). CDR3 region: CASSAEGGGGYNEKLFF. The CDR3 coding sequence is TGTGCCAGCAGCGCCGAGGGCGGTGGGGGATATAATGAAAAACTGTTTTTT. The full variable domain, its missing parts supplied by reference TRBV5-4 and TRBJ1-4, is ETGVTQSPTHLIKTRGQQVTLRCSSQSGHNTVSWYQQALGQGPQFIFQYYREEENGRGNFPPRFSGLQFPNYSSELNVNALELDDSALYLCASSAEGGGGYNEKLFFGSGTQLSVL.

The chain has TRBV5-1 and TRBJ1-2; 7 nucleotides match TRBD1. Germline V gene lookup returns CDR1 SGHRS and CDR2 YFSETQ. V lost 4 bases and J lost 6; bases outside the gene matches: 12. CDR3 length: 15 residues. The CDR3 here is CASSGDGTVLHGYTF. DNA of the CDR3: TGCGCCAGCAGCGGAGACGGGACAGTTCTTCATGGCTACACCTTC.

This sequence joins TRBV5-1 and TRBJ1-6, with D maybe TRBD1 (6 bases). The germline V gene has CDR1 SGHRS and CDR2 YFSETQ. This CDR3 region has 13 residues. V dropped 4 bases and J dropped 12 bases, with 14 bases sitting between them. In DNA, the CDR3 is TGCGCCAGCAGCCGGGACACTCGGGAACCCCTCCACTTT. It codes for CASSRDTREPLHF.

This chain joins TRBV5-5 and TRBJ2-5; D is uncertain. Germline-derived CDR1 and CDR2 are SGHKS and YYEKEE (reference sequence). With 1 base removed from V and 5 bases from J, the gap between germline ends came to 3 bases. This CDR3 is 11 amino acids long. For the CDR3, the DNA is TGTGCCAGCAGCTTGCGGGAGACCCAGTACTTC. It yields the protein CASSLRETQYF.

This clone appeared a few times. The chain employs TRBV20-1 and TRBJ1-1; perhaps TRBD1 as D (5 bases). CDR1 and CDR2 from the germline V gene are DFQATT and SNEGSKA (reference sequence). CDR3 length equals 12 residues. V lost 3 bases and J 1 base, leaving 6 bases between the germline ends. DNA of the CDR3: TGCAGTGCTAGTGGGGGGAACACTGAAGCTTTCTTT. Translated: CSASGGNTEAFF.

The gene calls are TRBV27 and TRBJ2-2; D uncertain. The CDR3 runs to 10 residues. Deletions cut 5 bases from V and 8 bases from J, with 3 bases between. Germline values: CDR1 MNHEY, CDR2 SMNVEV (reference sequence). CDR3 coding DNA: TGTGCCAGCAGTGGGGGGGAGCTGTTTTTT. It translates to CASSGGELFF.

This chain uses TRBV28 with TRBJ1-5; D is ambiguous. Germline values: CDR1 MDHEN, CDR2 SYDVKM. V was shortened by 6 bases and J by 0 bases, with 18 bases between the two germline ends. The CDR3 has 17 amino acids. Here the CDR3 DNA reads TGTGCCAGCAGCCTAGGATCCTATCCCTATAGCAATCAGCCCCAGCATTTT. It specifies CASSLGSYPYSNQPQHF.

The rearrangement joins TRBV5-1 to TRBJ2-5; 9 bases map to TRBD1. V gave up 6 bases and J gave up 5 bases; unmatched junction bases: 8. The CDR3 contains 14 residues. Per germline, CDR1 SGHRS and CDR2 YFSETQ. Here the CDR3 reads CASNYRGLWETQYF. Written as DNA, the CDR3 is TGCGCCAGCAATTACAGGGGGCTATGGGAGACCCAGTACTTC.

The genes are TRBV4-2 and TRBJ2-5; weak D call: TRBD2 (6 bases). The CDR3 totals 15 residues. Germline CDR1 is LGHNA and CDR2 is YNFKEQ. With 2 bases removed from V and 5 bases from J, the gap between germline ends came to 15 bases. CDR3 nucleotides: TGTGCCAGCAGCCAAACCCTCGCGGGGTTGGAGACCCAGTACTTC. The encoded protein is CASSQTLAGLETQYF.

This chain joins TRBV19 and TRBJ2-7, with a weak D call TRBD1 (5 bases). Germline V gives CDR1 LNHDA, CDR2 SQIVND (reference sequence). The CDR3 sequence is 15 residues long. V was pared by 4 bases and J by 0 bases, with 13 bases between. The CDR3: CASSNRQGSSYEQYF. In nucleotides, the CDR3 is TGTGCCAGTAGTAACCGCCAGGGAAGCTCCTACGAGCAGTACTTC.

This clone has only a few counts. V usage is TRBV6-4 and J usage is TRBJ2-3; 9 nucleotides align to TRBD2. This CDR3 spans 17 amino acids. J lost 7 bases, V lost 0 bases, and 11 bases had no gene match. CDR1 is MRHNA and CDR2 is SNTAGT in the germline V gene. In DNA, the CDR3 is TGTGCCAGCAGTGACTCGTATAGCGGGGGATCGGCGTATACGCAGTATTTT. This codes for CASSDSYSGGSAYTQYF.

The chain combines TRBV4-2 with TRBJ1-5, with 7 bases aligning to TRBD1. The length of the CDR3 is 17 residues. The junction had 7 bases not matched to a gene; V was cut back by 2 bases and J by 0 bases. CDR1 and CDR2 (germline): LGHNA, YNFKEQ. The CDR3 reads CASSQRDSGNSNQPQHF. As DNA, the CDR3 is TGTGCCAGCAGCCAAAGGGACAGCGGGAATAGCAATCAGCCCCAGCATTTT.

This rearrangement joins TRBV30 to TRBJ2-7; D is possibly TRBD1 (6 bases). V lost 3 bases to trimming and J lost 3 bases, with 9 bases between them. Germline loops: CDR1 GTSNPN, CDR2 SVGIG (reference sequence). This CDR3 contains 12 residues. The CDR3 sequence is CAWRGAGYEQYF. The CDR3 DNA sequence: TGTGCCTGGAGGGGGGCCGGCTACGAGCAGTACTTC.

The chain joins TRBV5-5 to TRBJ1-6; the D is unclear. CDR1 and CDR2 from the germline V gene are SGHKS and YYEKEE (reference sequence). There are 15 residues in the CDR3. Deletions cut 0 bases from V and 10 bases from J, with 14 bases between. CDR3 nucleotide sequence: TGTGCCAGCAGCTTGGCCAACGGGAGACGGTCACCCCTCCACTTT. Protein product: CASSLANGRRSPLHF.

The V and J genes are TRBV5-4 and TRBJ1-3; 7 nucleotides line up with TRBD1. The germline V gene encodes CDR1 SGHNT and CDR2 YYREEE (reference sequence). Unmatched junction bases numbered 5, after V lost 2 bases and J lost 0 bases. The CDR3 is 16 amino acids. In nucleotides, the CDR3 is TGTGCCAGCAGCTTACAATCAGGGGGCTCTGGAAACACCATATATTTT. Translated, it gives CASSLQSGGSGNTIYF. Based on the CDR3 plus reference TRBV5-4 and TRBJ1-3, the full variable domain is ETGVTQSPTHLIKTRGQQVTLRCSSQSGHNTVSWYQQALGQGPQFIFQYYREEENGRGNFPPRFSGLQFPNYSSELNVNALELDDSALYLCASSLQSGGSGNTIYFGEGSWLTVV.

The chain couples TRBV6-5 to TRBJ2-3, with 8 positions matching TRBD1. The CDR3 has 12 residues. V dropped 9 bases and J dropped 6; count of bases not matched to a gene: 5. Germline assignment: CDR1 MNHEY and CDR2 SVGAGI. For the CDR3, the DNA is TGTGCCAGTCTGCAGGGGGCGGATACGCAGTATTTT. It yields the protein CASLQGADTQYF.

J is TRBJ1-1 and V is TRBV12-5, with D maybe TRBD1 (5 bases). The CDR3 runs to 14 residues. V was shortened by 2 bases and J by 5 bases, with 12 bases between the two germline ends. Germline assignment: CDR1 LGHNT and CDR2 FRNRAP. The CDR3 loop is CASGLRSEGTEAFF. Here the CDR3 DNA reads TGTGCTAGTGGTTTGAGGTCGGAGGGGACTGAAGCTTTCTTT.